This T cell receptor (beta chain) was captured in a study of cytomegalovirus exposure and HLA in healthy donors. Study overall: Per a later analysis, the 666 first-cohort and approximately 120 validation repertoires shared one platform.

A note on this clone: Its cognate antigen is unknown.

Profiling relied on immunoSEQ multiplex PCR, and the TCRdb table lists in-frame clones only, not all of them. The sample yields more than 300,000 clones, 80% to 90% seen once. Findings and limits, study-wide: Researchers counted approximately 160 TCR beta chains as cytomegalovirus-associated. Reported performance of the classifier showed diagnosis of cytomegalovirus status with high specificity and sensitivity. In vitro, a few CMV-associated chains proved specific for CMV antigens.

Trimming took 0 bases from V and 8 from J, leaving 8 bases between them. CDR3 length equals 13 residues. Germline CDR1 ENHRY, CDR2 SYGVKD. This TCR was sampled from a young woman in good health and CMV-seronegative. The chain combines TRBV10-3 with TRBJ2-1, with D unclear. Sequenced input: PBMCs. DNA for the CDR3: TGTGCCATCAGTGAGTCCGTGTCGTATGAGCAGTTCTTC. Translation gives CAISESVSYEQFF.